This passage covers 22 T cell receptor beta chains from one sample sequenced in a study of cytomegalovirus exposure and HLA in healthy donors. PCR involved 60 Vbeta and 13 Jbeta primers. Method: immunoSEQ multiplex PCR; TCRdb's copy keeps in-frame clones and lacks some. Of some 190,000 clones in the sample, more than 75% were seen once. Sequenced material: PBMCs. These receptors came from a woman aged 30 to 39 in good health and CMV-seropositive.

This clone was seen a few times. The gene calls are TRBV4-2 and TRBJ2-3, with unresolved D. Between the trimmed V and J ends, which lost 0 bases and 4 bases, there was a span of 8 bases. Germline assignment: CDR1 LGHNA and CDR2 YNFKEQ. CDR3 length: 14 residues. CDR3 loop: CASSQERFADTQYF. Here the CDR3 DNA reads TGTGCCAGCAGCCAAGAGCGCTTCGCAGATACGCAGTATTTT.

The genes are TRBV19 and TRBJ2-1; 8 bases line up with TRBD1. The CDR3 consists of 13 residues. V gave up 3 bases and J gave up 10 bases; unmatched junction bases: 5. Germline CDR1 and CDR2: LNHDA and SQIVND (reference sequence). CDR3 amino acids: CASSILTGEEQFF. For the CDR3, the DNA is TGTGCCAGTAGTATCTTGACAGGGGAAGAGCAGTTCTTC. Full variable domain (remainder filled in from reference TRBV19 and TRBJ2-1): DGGITQSPKYLFRKEGQNVTLSCEQNLNHDAMYWYRQDPGQGLRLIYYSQIVNDFQKGDIAEGYSVSREKKESFPLTVTSAQKNPTAFYLCASSILTGEEQFFGPGTRLTVL.

Here the CDR3 DNA reads TGCGCCAGCAGCCAAGAGTTCCCGCGACTAGCGGGCGATCATTTAGCCAAAAACATTCAGTACTTC. Translation gives CASSQEFPRLAGDHLAKNIQYF. The chain has TRBV4-1 and TRBJ2-4, with TRBD2 identical over 10 bases. Germline CDR1 and CDR2: MGHRA and YSYEKL. This CDR3 is 22 amino acids long. V dropped 0 bases and J dropped 0; count of bases not matched to a gene: 17.

This clone was counted only a few times. The V and J genes are TRBV7-9 and TRBJ2-1, with 7 bases identical to TRBD2. Germline CDR1 SEHNR, CDR2 FQNEAQ (reference sequence). This CDR3 comprises 14 residues. The V segment lost 10 bases and the J segment 3 bases; nucleotides outside the gene matches: 9. The CDR3 loop reads CATPRGGNYNEQFF. CDR3 sequence (DNA): TGTGCCACCCCCCGGGGAGGGAACTACAATGAGCAGTTCTTC.

The CDR3 DNA follows: TGTGCCAGCAGCGAGTGGACAGGGGGTGATGAGCAGTTCTTC. This codes for CASSEWTGGDEQFF. The chain joins TRBV11-3 to TRBJ2-1, with 10 bases aligning to TRBD1. The CDR3 covers 14 residues. Germline V gene lookup returns CDR1 SGHNT and CDR2 YENEEA. Trimming cost V 5 bases and J 8 bases; bases outside gene matches: 6.

Comments on this clone: An end of the junction does not agree with germline; a read error may underlie this. This chain joins TRBV9 and TRBJ2-5, with D possibly TRBD2 on 6 matching bases. Germline-derived CDR1 and CDR2 are SGDLS and YYNGEE. The CDR3 length is 14 residues. The CDR3 bases are TGTGCCAGCAGCTTAAGCGGGCCCCAAAAGACCCAGTACTTC. Translation gives CASSLSGPQKTQYF. The full variable domain, rest sourced from reference TRBV9 and TRBJ2-5, is DSGVTQTPKHLITATGQRVTLRCSPRSGDLSVYWYQQSLDQGLQFLIQYYNGEERAKGNILERFSAQQFPDLHSELNLSSLELGDSALYFCASSLSGPQKTQYFGPGTRLLVL.

This rearrangement joins TRBV19 to TRBJ2-1, with 10 bases matching TRBD2. The CDR3 is 17 residues long. Germline loops: CDR1 LNHDA, CDR2 SQIVND (reference sequence). The J segment lost 4 bases and the V segment lost 2 bases, leaving 8 bases of the junction unmatched. The CDR3 is CASSINLLAGPYNEQFF. For the CDR3, the DNA is TGTGCCAGTAGTATAAATTTACTAGCGGGACCTTACAATGAGCAGTTCTTC.

This clone was counted once. The chain recombines TRBV6-1 with TRBJ1-2; 8 bases align to TRBD1. Germline assignment: CDR1 MNHNS and CDR2 SASEGT. With V trimmed by 6 bases and J by 2 bases, 5 bases remained unmatched. The CDR3 sequence is 14 residues long. CDR3 region: CASRRQGSNYGYTF. CDR3 bases: TGTGCCAGCAGACGACAGGGGTCGAACTATGGCTACACCTTC.

This chain joins TRBV25-1 and TRBJ2-3; 9 nucleotides line up with TRBD2. The CDR3 is made up of 17 amino acids. Trimming cost V 5 bases and J 6 bases; bases outside gene matches: 15. The germline V gene has CDR1 MGHDK and CDR2 SYGVNS. In nucleotides, the CDR3 is TGTGCCAGCAGTAAAGCCTCGGGGCGGGGGGGCTCGGATACGCAGTATTTT. Amino acid sequence: CASSKASGRGGSDTQYF. Full variable domain (remainder filled in from reference TRBV25-1 and TRBJ2-3): EADIYQTPRYLVIGTGKKITLECSQTMGHDKMYWYQQDPGMELHLIHYSYGVNSTEKGDLSSESTVSRIRTEHFPLTLESARPSHTSQYLCASSKASGRGGSDTQYFGPGTRLTVL.

In this sample, this clone turned up a few times. The same CDR3 can be traced to other DNA sequences in this sample. V and J are TRBV5-6 and TRBJ2-4, with 12 nucleotides matching TRBD2. Germline V lookup: CDR1 SGHDT, CDR2 YYEEEE. The CDR3 extends over 15 amino acids. Germline trimming cut 0 bases from V and 7 bases from J; bases unmatched to any gene: 2. The CDR3 DNA is TGTGCCAGCAGCTTGGCCCTAGCGGGGGGGAACATTCAGTACTTC. Translation: CASSLALAGGNIQYF.

The rearrangement uses TRBV11-2 and TRBJ2-3, with a weak D call TRBD1 (6 bases). V lost 1 base and J 0 bases, leaving 11 bases between the germline ends. Per germline, CDR1 SGHAT and CDR2 FQNNGV. The CDR3 is 16 residues long. CDR3 amino acids: CASSLGTVPSTDTQYF. The CDR3 coding sequence is TGTGCCAGCAGCTTAGGGACAGTTCCTAGCACAGATACGCAGTATTTT.

This rearrangement joins TRBV6-6 to TRBJ2-3; TRBD2 agrees at 10 bases. Trimming took 7 bases from V and 3 from J; bases not matched to a gene: 4. The CDR3 covers 14 residues. Germline V CDR1 and CDR2: MNHNY, SVGAGI (reference sequence). This chain's CDR3 is CASKSGGVTDTQYF. In nucleotides, the CDR3 is TGTGCCAGCAAAAGCGGGGGGGTGACAGATACGCAGTATTTT.

The V gene is TRBV7-9, the J gene TRBJ1-2; TRBD1 is a possible D gene (6 bases). V lost 4 bases and J 3 bases, leaving 15 bases between the germline ends. CDR1 and CDR2 (germline): SEHNR, FQNEAQ (reference sequence). CDR3 length: 15 residues. CDR3 amino acids: CASSSTGTVDYGYTF. The CDR3 region has the DNA TGTGCCAGCAGCTCAACAGGGACGGTTGACTATGGCTACACCTTC.

DNA for the CDR3: TGTGCCAGCAGCCGGGGGGACAGGGATTGGGGTGCGAGCGAGCAGTACTTC. Its translation is CASSRGDRDWGASEQYF. This chain joins TRBV28 and TRBJ2-7; 9 bases are shared with TRBD1. The CDR3 has 17 residues. V gave up 6 bases and J gave up 6 bases; unmatched junction bases: 18. Germline assignment: CDR1 MDHEN and CDR2 SYDVKM.

This clone was observed a single time. The V call is TRBV5-1, the J call TRBJ2-1; perhaps TRBD2 as D (5 bases). The CDR3 contains 15 residues. Germline V gene lookup returns CDR1 SGHRS and CDR2 YFSETQ. The germline V and J ends were trimmed by 2 bases and 7 bases, with 16 bases remaining between them. The CDR3 DNA reads TGCGCCAGCAGCTTTATGCTAGAGCCGGGGAATGAGCAGTTCTTC. Its translation is CASSFMLEPGNEQFF.

The rearrangement uses TRBV19 and TRBJ2-7, with D perhaps TRBD2 (5 bases). The V end was cut by 5 bases, the J end by 2 bases, with 16 bases between. The CDR3 runs to 15 residues. CDR1 and CDR2 from the germline V gene are LNHDA and SQIVND (reference sequence). In DNA, the CDR3 is TGTGCCAGTAGTGCTTTCCCGTCCGGGGCCTACGAGCAGTACTTC. Protein: CASSAFPSGAYEQYF.

V gene TRBV6-1 combines with J gene TRBJ1-3; 7 bases line up with TRBD1. From germline, CDR1 is MNHNS and CDR2 SASEGT. V lost 5 bases and J lost 0; bases outside the gene matches: 4. This CDR3 is 15 amino acids long. Here the CDR3 DNA reads TGTGCCAGCAGTCCCCGGGACAGCTCTGGAAACACCATATATTTT. Its translation: CASSPRDSSGNTIYF.

The chain links TRBV4-3 to TRBJ1-6; 7 bases are a match to TRBD1. Germline CDR1 reads LGHNA; CDR2 reads YSLEER. V gave up 3 bases and J gave up 8 bases; unmatched junction bases: 10. The CDR3 loop spans 16 amino acids. The CDR3 DNA sequence: TGCGCCAGCAGCCACGCTCAGACAGGGACTTATTCACCCCTCCACTTT. Protein sequence: CASSHAQTGTYSPLHF.

The rearrangement uses TRBV7-9 and TRBJ2-2; 8 nucleotides match TRBD1. The germline CDR1 and CDR2 sequences are SEHNR and FQNEAQ (reference sequence). Losses at the gene ends were 5 bases for V and 9 bases for J; bases not matched to a gene: 5. CDR3 size: 13 residues. The CDR3 bases are TGTGCCAGCAGCGTAGACAGGGGCAGGGAGCTGTTTTTT. Translated, it gives CASSVDRGRELFF.

This chain connects TRBV27 to TRBJ1-6, with no clear D. The CDR3 has 14 residues. Germline-derived CDR1 and CDR2 are MNHEY and SMNVEV (reference sequence). Trimming removed 3 bases from V and 4 bases from J, with 7 bases in between. The CDR3 sequence: CASSFSGYNSPLHF. Written as DNA, the CDR3 is TGTGCCAGCAGTTTCTCGGGTTATAATTCACCCCTCCACTTT.

The V call is TRBV4-3, the J call TRBJ2-3, with 14 bases aligning to TRBD2. Germline CDR1 LGHNA, CDR2 YSLEER. The CDR3 runs to 17 residues. The trim removed 1 base at V and 1 base at J, leaving 1 base unmatched. CDR3 loop: CASSQVTSGGGTDTQYF. As DNA, the CDR3 is TGCGCCAGCAGCCAAGTGACTAGCGGGGGGGGCACAGATACGCAGTATTTT.

The V and J genes are TRBV23-1 and TRBJ1-5; weak D call: TRBD1 (5 bases). TRBV23-1 is placed among ORFs of uncertain function. V was shortened by 2 bases and J by 4 bases, with 12 bases between the two germline ends. CDR3 length: 15 amino acids. The CDR3 here is CASSQPDIWNQPQHF. The CDR3 DNA sequence: TGCGCCAGCAGTCAACCGGACATCTGGAATCAGCCCCAGCATTTT.